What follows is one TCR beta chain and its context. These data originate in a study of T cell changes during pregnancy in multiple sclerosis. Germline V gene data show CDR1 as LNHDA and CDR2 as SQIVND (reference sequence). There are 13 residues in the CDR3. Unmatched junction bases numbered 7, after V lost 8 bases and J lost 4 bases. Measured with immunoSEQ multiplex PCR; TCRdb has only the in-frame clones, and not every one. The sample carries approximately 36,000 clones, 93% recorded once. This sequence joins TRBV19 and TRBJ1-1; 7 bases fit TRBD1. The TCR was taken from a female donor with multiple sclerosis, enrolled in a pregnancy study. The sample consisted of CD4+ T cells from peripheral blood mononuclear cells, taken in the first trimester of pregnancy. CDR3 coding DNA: TGTGCCAGTGGTTTGACAGGGAGCACTGAAGCTTTCTTT. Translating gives CASGLTGSTEAFF.